In its sample, the clone carrying this T cell receptor beta chain is medium-sized. Its antigen is as yet unknown. The sample originates from a study of metastatic and nonmetastatic thyroid tumors. Turning to the study itself: Across blood and tumor or nodule tissue, repertoires from malignant and benign thyroid patients were compared with one another. Study-level findings and limits: The study reportedly found significantly higher TCR beta diversity in malignant thyroid tumors than benign nodules, in blood and tumor.

V was trimmed by 5 bases and J by 9 bases, leaving 13 bases between them. Germline CDR1 and CDR2: LNHDA and SQIVND (reference sequence). The CDR3 extends over 13 amino acids. Source study methods: Built for papillary thyroid cancer, a distant-metastasis classifier drew on CDR3 differences across clinicopathological groups. MiXCR re-clonotyped the PCR reads for TCRdb. For this entry, the V and J calls and clone size follow TCRdb and not the study's own pipeline. The table lists 9,600 or so clones, roughly 9.7% of them singletons. Treatment of any kind had been given to no patient before thyroid surgery.

The rearrangement joins TRBV19 to TRBJ2-2; no reliable D call. Sequenced material: tumor tissue. The sequence was collected from a female donor with papillary thyroid cancer or a benign thyroid nodule (not recorded which). Some clones in this sample may be carry-over from other donors' samples. The DNA for the CDR3 is TGTGCCAGTAGTTTTGTGGTCGGCAGGGAGCTGTTTTTT. This gives the protein CASSFVVGRELFF.